What follows describes a single T cell receptor beta chain. This sample is drawn from a study of chemoradiotherapy in HPV16-positive cancers. TCRdb's copy holds only in-frame clones and misses some; the assay was immunoSEQ multiplex PCR. The data contain some 600 clones, 60% to 75% of them seen just once; the ten biggest clones take up over 20%. The V end lost 6 bases, the J end lost 4 bases, and 18 bases lay between the germline ends. This CDR3 is built from 15 residues. Germline-derived CDR1 and CDR2 are LNHDA and SQIVND (reference sequence). This sequence joins TRBV19 and TRBJ1-1; maybe TRBD1 (5 bases). This receptor was obtained from a human donor with HPV-associated anogenital cancer. The specimen comprised tumor tissue, sampled from a patient who underwent chemoradiotherapy. The CDR3 loop is CASRPPGLGITEAFF. CDR3 nucleotides: TGTGCCAGTAGACCACCGGGACTGGGTATCACTGAAGCTTTCTTT.